This T cell receptor beta chain was recovered during a study of regulatory T cells in long-lasting Graves disease. Study-wide results and limits: TCR diversity was lower in persistent Graves' patients than in newly diagnosed ones.

According to the study, TCR beta libraries were built with iRepertoire HTBI primers and CDR3-region Arm-PCR. TCRdb re-called the multiplex PCR reads with MiXCR, one entry per CDR3 protein. The sample lists a few hundred thousand distinct CDR3 sequences, about 15% occurring once. Time point meaning: newly diagnosed GD, antithyroid drugs for less than 3 months. Preparation of the TCR library used RNA extracted from PBMCs. The CDR3 has 21 amino acids. Germline assignment: CDR1 LGHNA and CDR2 YNFKEQ. The trim removed 3 bases at V and 0 bases at J, leaving 18 bases unmatched. As for this clonotype: Its antigen is undetermined.

The sample also formed part of further work on T cells in Graves' hyperthyroidism and ophthalmopathy. From that paper: When ophthalmopathy did not progress within 18 months, Graves' hyperthyroidism was considered stable. Those patients with uncontrolled infection, other autoimmune disease, pregnancy or lactation were excluded.

The input for sequencing was peripheral blood mononuclear cells (PBMCs), taken at new diagnosis, from a patient treated with antithyroid drugs. This clonotype originated in a woman between 18 and 29 years old with Graves disease. The chain employs TRBV4-2 and TRBJ2-4; TRBD2 aligns across 9 bases. This CDR3 reads CASSQTPPEREAPLAKNIQYF. The CDR3 DNA reads as TGTGCCAGCAGCCAGACCCCTCCTGAGCGGGAGGCCCCCTTAGCCAAAAACATTCAGTACTTC.